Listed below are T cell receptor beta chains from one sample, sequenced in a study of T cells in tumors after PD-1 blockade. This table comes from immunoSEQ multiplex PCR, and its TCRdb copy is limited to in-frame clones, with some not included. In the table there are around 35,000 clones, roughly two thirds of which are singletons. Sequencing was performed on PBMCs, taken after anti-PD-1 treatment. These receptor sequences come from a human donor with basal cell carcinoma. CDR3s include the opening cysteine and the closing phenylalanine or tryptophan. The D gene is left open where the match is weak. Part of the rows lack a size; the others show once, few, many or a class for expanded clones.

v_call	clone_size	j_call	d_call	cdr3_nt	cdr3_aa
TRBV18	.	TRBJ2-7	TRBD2	TGTGCCAGCTCACCGGGGCGGGAGGGAACCGAGCAGTACTTC	CASSPGREGTEQYF
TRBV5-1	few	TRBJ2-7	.	TGCGCCAGCAGTGACCCTCCCTCCTACGAGCAGTACTTC	CASSDPPSYEQYF
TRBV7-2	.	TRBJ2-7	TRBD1	TGTGCCAGCAGCTTAGGTCTCGGACAGGTCCAAAGCGAGCAGTACTTC	CASSLGLGQVQSEQYF
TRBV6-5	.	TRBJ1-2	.	TGTGCCAGCAGCGGGGGGGGCTCGGGTCTTGGCTACACCTTC	CASSGGGSGLGYTF
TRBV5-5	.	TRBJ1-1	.	TGTGCCAGCAGCTTGGGGCACACTGAAGCTTTCTTT	CASSLGHTEAFF
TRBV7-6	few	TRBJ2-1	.	TGTGCCAGCAGCTCGGACAGTTTCGGCAATGAGCAGTTCTTC	CASSSDSFGNEQFF
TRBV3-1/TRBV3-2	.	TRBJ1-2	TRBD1	TGTGCCAGCAGTCTTGGGACAGGGGTGAACTATGGCTACACCTTC	CASSLGTGVNYGYTF
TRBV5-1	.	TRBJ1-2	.	TGCGCCAGCAGCTTGGGGGCAGGTAGGGGCTATGGCTACACCTTC	CASSLGAGRGYGYTF
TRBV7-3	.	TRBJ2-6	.	TGTGCCAGCAGCTTATCAGGGACTGGGGCCAACGTCCTGACTTTC	CASSLSGTGANVLTF
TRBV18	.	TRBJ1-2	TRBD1	TGTGCCAGCTCACAGACAGGGAATGAAGGCTACACCTTC	CASSQTGNEGYTF
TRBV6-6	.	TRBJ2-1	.	TGTGCCAGCAGTTACGGGGGCCGCACGGATGAGCAGTTCTTC	CASSYGGRTDEQFF
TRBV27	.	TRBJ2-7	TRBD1	TGTGCCAGCAGTCGGACTACCAGGGGGCCCCCCTACGAGCAGTACTTC	CASSRTTRGPPYEQYF
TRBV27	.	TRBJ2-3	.	TGTGCCAGCAGTTTAATTGGGGCAGATACGCAGTATTTT	CASSLIGADTQYF
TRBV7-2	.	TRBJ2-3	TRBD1	TGTGCCAGCAGCTTCAGGGGGCCAAACACAGATACGCAGTATTTT	CASSFRGPNTDTQYF
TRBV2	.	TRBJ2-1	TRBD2	TGTGCCAGCGGATCCCCGGGACTAGGATTGAATCGCAATGAGCAGTTCTTC	CASGSPGLGLNRNEQFF
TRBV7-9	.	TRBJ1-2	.	TGTGCCAGCAGGCCTGGCGGGGGTGAGGGCTACACCTTC	CASRPGGGEGYTF
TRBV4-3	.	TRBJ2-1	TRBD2	TGCGCCAGCAGCCTTGAGATAGCGGGACCTAATGAGCAGTTCTTC	CASSLEIAGPNEQFF
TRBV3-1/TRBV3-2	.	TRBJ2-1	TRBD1	TGTGCCAGCAGCGGGGGACAGGGCCACTACAATGAGCAGTTCTTC	CASSGGQGHYNEQFF
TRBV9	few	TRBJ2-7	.	TGTGCCAGCAGCGTCACCGGGACGGTCATTGACGAGCAGTACTTC	CASSVTGTVIDEQYF
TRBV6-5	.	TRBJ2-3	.	TGTGCCAGCAGTTCACGCACAGATACGCAGTATTTT	CASSSRTDTQYF
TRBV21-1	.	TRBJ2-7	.	TGTGCCAGCAGCATGACCCGGGACAGGGGATTTATCGAGCAGTACTTC	CASSMTRDRGFIEQYF
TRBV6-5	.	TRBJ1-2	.	TGTGCCAGCTTAGGGGGGTATGGCTACACCTTC	CASLGGYGYTF
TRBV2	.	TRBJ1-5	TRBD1	TGTGCCAGCAGCCAACACAGGGGAGGTCAGCCCCAGCATTTT	CASSQHRGGQPQHF